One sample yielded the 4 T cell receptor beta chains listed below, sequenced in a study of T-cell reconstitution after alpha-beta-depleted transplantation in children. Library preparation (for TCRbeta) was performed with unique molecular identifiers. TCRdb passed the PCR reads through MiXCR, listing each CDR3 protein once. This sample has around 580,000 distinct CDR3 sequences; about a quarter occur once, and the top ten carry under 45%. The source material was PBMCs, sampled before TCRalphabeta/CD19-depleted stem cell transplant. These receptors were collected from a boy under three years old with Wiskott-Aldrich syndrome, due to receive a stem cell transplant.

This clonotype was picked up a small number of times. CDR3 in amino acids: CSVNDRAGSGIYNEQFF. The CDR3 bases are TGCAGCGTTAATGACAGGGCTGGTAGCGGGATATACAATGAGCAGTTCTTC. V is TRBV29-1 and J is TRBJ2-1; a weak D match, TRBD2 (8 bases). V was shortened by 5 bases and J by 4 bases, with 24 bases between the two germline ends. This CDR3 has 17 amino acids. Looked up from germline, CDR1 is SQVTM and CDR2 is ANQGSEA.

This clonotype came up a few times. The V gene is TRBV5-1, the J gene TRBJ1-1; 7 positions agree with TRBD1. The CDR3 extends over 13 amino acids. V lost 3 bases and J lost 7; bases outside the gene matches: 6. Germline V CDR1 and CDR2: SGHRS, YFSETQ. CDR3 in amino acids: CASSSFDRDEAFF. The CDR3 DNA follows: TGCGCCAGCAGCTCCTTCGACAGGGATGAAGCTTTCTTT.

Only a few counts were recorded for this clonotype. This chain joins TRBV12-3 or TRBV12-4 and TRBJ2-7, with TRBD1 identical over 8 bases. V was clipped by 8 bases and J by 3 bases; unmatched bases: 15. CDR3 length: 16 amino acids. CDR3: CASSWSSDRVYYEQYF. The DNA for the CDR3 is TGTGCCAGCTCGTGGTCGTCGGACAGGGTGTACTACGAGCAGTACTTC.

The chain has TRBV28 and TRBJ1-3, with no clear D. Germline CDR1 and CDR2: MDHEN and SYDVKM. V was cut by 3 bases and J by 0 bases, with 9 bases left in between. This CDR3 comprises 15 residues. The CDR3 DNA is TGTGCCAGCAGTTTGGTTTTAAGCTCTGGAAACACCATATATTTT. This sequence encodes CASSLVLSSGNTIYF.